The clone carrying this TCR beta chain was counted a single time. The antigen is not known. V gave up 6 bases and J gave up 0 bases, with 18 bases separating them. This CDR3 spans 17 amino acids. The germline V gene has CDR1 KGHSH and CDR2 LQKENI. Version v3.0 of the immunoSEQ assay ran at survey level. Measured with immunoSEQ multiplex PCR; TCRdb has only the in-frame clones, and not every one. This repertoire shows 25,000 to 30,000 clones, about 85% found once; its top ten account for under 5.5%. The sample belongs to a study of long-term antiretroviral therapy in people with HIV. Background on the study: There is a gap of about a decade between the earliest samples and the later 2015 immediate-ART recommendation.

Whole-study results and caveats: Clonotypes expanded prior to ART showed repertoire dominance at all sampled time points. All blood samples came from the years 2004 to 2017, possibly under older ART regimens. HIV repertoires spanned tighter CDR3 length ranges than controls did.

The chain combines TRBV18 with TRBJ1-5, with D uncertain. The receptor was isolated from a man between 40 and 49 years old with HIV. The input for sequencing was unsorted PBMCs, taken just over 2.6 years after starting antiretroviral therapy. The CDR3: CASSSIGSNYSNQPQHF. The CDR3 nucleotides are TGTGCCAGCTCGTCGATAGGGTCTAACTATAGCAATCAGCCCCAGCATTTT.